This TCR beta chain was identified during a study of graft-versus-host responses after intestinal transplantation. On the study more broadly: Following induction with anti-thymocyte globulin, all recipients were given tacrolimus and steroids for two to three years.

On this clone: Its antigen remains unidentified.

Using immunoSEQ multiplex PCR, the repertoire was profiled, and TCRdb retains in-frame clones only, with some absent. The sample has 12,000 to 15,000 clones, 65% to 80% seen once. The study's findings and limits: Across patients carrying graft-donor T cell macrochimerism, allografts held high graft-versus-host to host-versus-graft clonal ratios. Recipient marrow harbored GvH clones, some of which surfaced first in ileum or blood. Early post-transplant HvG declines showed an association with peak circulating GvH clone levels.

The CDR3 length is 12 residues. Germline V gene lookup returns CDR1 MGHDK and CDR2 SYGVNS. V lost 5 bases and J lost 7, with 9 bases in between. Lymphocytes (intraepithelial and lamina propria) were released by processing the graft tissue. The chain combines TRBV25-1 with TRBJ2-1; D unresolved. This receptor was identified in a human patient who received an intestinal transplant, so some T cells may come from the graft donor. The input for sequencing was ileum tissue, taken 26 to 27 days after intestinal transplant. CDR3 in DNA: TGTGCCAGCAGTCTCAGGAAAAATGAGCAGTTCTTC. Translation gives CASSLRKNEQFF.